Presented here are 19 T cell receptor beta chains from one specimen sequenced in a study of regulatory T cells in long-lasting Graves disease. To make TCR beta libraries, researchers used iRepertoire HTBI primers and Arm-PCR of CDR3 regions. TCRdb re-called the multiplex PCR reads with MiXCR, one entry per CDR3 protein. The data contain approximately 400,000 distinct CDR3 sequences, 20% to 30% of them singletons. Described time point: persistent/refractory GD, antithyroid drugs over 5 years with positive TRAb. PBMC-derived RNA was used for the TCR library. Source: peripheral blood mononuclear cells (PBMCs), taken when the disease was refractory, from a patient treated with antithyroid drugs. The receptors were gathered from a female donor with Graves disease.

The chain carries TRBV10-3 and TRBJ2-7; D is ambiguous. The germline CDR1 and CDR2 sequences are ENHRY and SYGVKD. The V end lost 10 bases, the J end lost 6 bases, and 13 bases lay between the germline ends. The CDR3 consists of 11 residues. CDR3 sequence: CATIETGEQYF. For the CDR3, the DNA is TGTGCCACGATTGAGACGGGCGAGCAGTACTTC.

This clonotype was detected only a few times. The chain joins TRBV20-1 to TRBJ2-4; 11 bases fit TRBD2. CDR1 is DFQATT, CDR2 SNEGSKA, per germline (reference sequence). The V gene end was trimmed by 8 bases and the J gene end by 0 bases; junction bases not matched to a gene: 9. The CDR3 length is 16 residues. CDR3 amino acids: CSCWTSGFIAKNIQYF. The CDR3 region has the DNA TGCAGTTGTTGGACTAGCGGGTTTATAGCCAAAAACATTCAGTACTTC.

The J gene is TRBJ2-1, the V gene TRBV7-2; D possibly matches TRBD1 or TRBD2 (5 bases each). The germline V gene encodes CDR1 SGHTA and CDR2 FQGNSA. The CDR3 is made up of 17 amino acids. V shed 4 bases and J shed 4 bases, with 20 bases lying between them. The chain's CDR3 is CASSYVPPGTDYNEQFF. CDR3 coding DNA: TGTGCCAGCAGCTATGTCCCACCGGGGACGGATTACAATGAGCAGTTCTTC.

This clonotype was seen a few times. This chain uses TRBV5-6 with TRBJ1-2; no firm D call. CDR1 and CDR2 (germline): SGHDT, YYEEEE. The length of the CDR3 is 13 residues. V lost 5 bases, J lost 6 bases, and 14 bases lay in between. CDR3 region: CASRSSGVHGYTF. DNA of the CDR3: TGTGCCAGCAGGAGTAGTGGGGTCCATGGCTACACCTTC.

The V gene is TRBV28, the J gene TRBJ2-1; 10 bases match TRBD1. Germline CDR1 reads MDHEN; CDR2 reads SYDVKM. The CDR3 sequence is 16 residues long. V was pared by 4 bases and J by 7 bases, with 10 bases of the junction left unmatched. CDR3 sequence: CASSSLRQGAGNEQFF. CDR3 nucleotide sequence: TGTGCCAGCAGTTCTCTACGACAGGGGGCAGGTAATGAGCAGTTCTTC.

As for this clonotype: A much larger clone differs by one base, so this may be a read error. The J gene is TRBJ2-5, the V gene TRBV2; D gene uncertain. This CDR3 is built from 13 residues. Trimming removed 3 bases at V and 11 bases at J, with 16 bases between. Germline V gene data show CDR1 as SNHLY and CDR2 as FYNNEI. DNA of the CDR3: TGTGCCAGCAGTGAGCGGCAGAAAAACGTTCAGTACTTC. The encoded protein is CASSERQKNVQYF.

The J gene is TRBJ2-7, the V gene TRBV19; 10 nucleotides match TRBD1. The germline V gene encodes CDR1 LNHDA and CDR2 SQIVND (reference sequence). Unmatched junction bases numbered 12, after V lost 5 bases and J lost 5 bases. This CDR3 contains 16 residues. The CDR3: CASSPTDRGLIHEQYF. The CDR3 DNA sequence: TGTGCCAGTAGTCCCACCGACAGGGGGCTAATCCACGAGCAGTACTTC.

This clonotype was recorded at least ten times. The chain recombines TRBV12-3 or TRBV12-4 with TRBJ1-1; D not certain. The ends were cut back, 5 bases at V and 6 bases at J, with 19 bases in the middle. The CDR3 totals 15 residues. CDR3 in DNA: TGTGCCAGCAGTCCCTTACGGGCCGGCGGGGCTGAAGCTTTCTTT. Protein product: CASSPLRAGGAEAFF.

The chain combines TRBV30 with TRBJ1-1; D is unclear. Trimming cost V 1 base and J 5 bases, with 8 bases left between them. This CDR3 has 12 amino acids. Germline loops: CDR1 GTSNPN, CDR2 SVGIG (reference sequence). CDR3 protein: CAWSAGLTEAFF. The DNA for the CDR3 is TGTGCCTGGAGTGCGGGTCTGACTGAAGCTTTCTTT.

The table lists this clonotype with a few counts. V gene TRBV7-9 combines with J gene TRBJ2-7; the D is unclear. Germline V gene lookup returns CDR1 SEHNR and CDR2 FQNEAQ (reference sequence). V shed 3 bases and J shed 5 bases, with 8 bases lying between them. CDR3 length equals 12 residues. CDR3 in amino acids: CASSLYNNEQYF. The DNA for the CDR3 is TGTGCCAGCAGCTTGTATAACAACGAGCAGTACTTC.

This clonotype has a count of ten or more. The chain employs TRBV6-1 and TRBJ2-7, with D possibly TRBD2 on 5 matching bases. This CDR3 has 13 amino acids. Looked up from germline, CDR1 is MNHNS and CDR2 is SASEGT. V lost 10 bases, J lost 4 bases, and 17 bases lay in between. The CDR3 sequence: CATGRTGSYEQYF. The CDR3 DNA is TGTGCCACCGGGCGTACGGGGAGTTACGAGCAGTACTTC.

This clonotype was observed at least ten times. The chain joins TRBV18 to TRBJ2-7; tentatively, D is TRBD1 or TRBD2 (7 bases each). The V gene lost 8 bases and the J gene lost 7 bases, with 15 bases spanning the gap. Per germline, CDR1 KGHSH and CDR2 LQKENI. The CDR3 contains 12 residues. CDR3 region: CASSQGGHEQYF. The DNA for the CDR3 is TGTGCCAGCAGTCAGGGGGGGCATGAGCAGTACTTC.

V and J are TRBV4-3 and TRBJ2-7, with D possibly matching TRBD2 (5 bases). The germline V gene encodes CDR1 LGHNA and CDR2 YSLEER. The V end was cut by 1 base, the J end by 2 bases, with 12 bases between. This CDR3 has 15 amino acids. The CDR3 sequence is CASSQVGAATYEQYF. CDR3 nucleotides: TGCGCCAGCAGCCAAGTGGGAGCGGCAACCTACGAGCAGTACTTC.

This clonotype was recorded many times. This sequence joins TRBV12-3 or TRBV12-4 and TRBJ2-2; unclear D gene. This CDR3 has 14 amino acids. Trimming removed 6 bases from V and 6 bases from J, with 14 bases in between. The CDR3 sequence: CASRSRRGPGELFF. DNA for the CDR3: TGTGCCAGCAGGTCCCGCCGTGGCCCCGGGGAGCTGTTTTTT.

The chain uses TRBV4-1 and TRBJ2-7; D unclear. Germline V gene data show CDR1 as MGHRA and CDR2 as YSYEKL. V lost 0 bases and J 6 bases, leaving 3 bases between the germline ends. The CDR3 has 11 amino acids. The CDR3 here is CASSQDLEQYF. The CDR3, as DNA: TGCGCCAGCAGCCAAGATCTCGAGCAGTACTTC.

This clonotype was found once. The junction does not match germline at one end; this may be a read error. The J gene is TRBJ2-2, the V gene TRBV5-1, with D possibly being TRBD2 (5 bases). CDR3 length: 13 amino acids. CDR1 is SGHRS and CDR2 is YFSETQ in the germline V gene. CDR3 sequence (DNA): TGTGCCAGCAGCTCTACTAGCACCGGGGAGCTGTTTTTT. Its protein is CASSSTSTGELFF.

The rearrangement joins TRBV6-1 to TRBJ2-4; D not certain. Germline CDR1 reads MNHNS; CDR2 reads SASEGT. This CDR3 region has 15 residues. V dropped 6 bases and J dropped 2 bases, with 14 bases sitting between them. CDR3 amino acids: CASSQTGRPKNIQYF. The DNA for the CDR3 is TGTGCCAGCAGCCAAACCGGGCGTCCCAAAAACATTCAGTACTTC.

This clonotype was recorded many times. The chain links TRBV2 to TRBJ2-2; TRBD2 agrees at 15 bases. The V gene end was trimmed by 10 bases and the J gene end by 4 bases; junction bases not matched to a gene: 10. The germline gives CDR1 SNHLY, CDR2 FYNNEI. There are 17 residues in the CDR3. The CDR3 loop is CATWGLAGGRSTGELFF. The CDR3 DNA reads as TGTGCCACTTGGGGACTAGCGGGAGGTCGTAGCACCGGGGAGCTGTTTTTT. The full variable domain, with the rest looked up from reference TRBV2 and TRBJ2-2, is EPEVTQTPSHQVTQMGQEVILRCVPISNHLYFYWYRQILGQKVEFLVSFYNNEISEKSEIFDDQFSVERPDGSNFTLKIRSTKLEDSAMYFCATWGLAGGRSTGELFFGEGSRLTVL.

CDR3 sequence (DNA): TGTGCCTGGAGTGTACGGGCGTCAGGAGGATTTTACACTGAAGCTTTCTTT. Translating it yields CAWSVRASGGFYTEAFF. The gene calls are TRBV30 and TRBJ1-1; D is ambiguous. Trimming stripped 0 bases from V and 3 bases from J, with 20 bases between. There are 17 residues in the CDR3. Germline V gene sequence: CDR1 GTSNPN, CDR2 SVGIG (reference sequence).